The T cell receptor (beta chain) described here comes from a study of T cells in Graves' hyperthyroidism and ophthalmopathy. The source material, RNA transcripts, was used to amplify TCR beta CDR3 regions. HTBI primers were used for first-round RT-PCR of the TCR CDR3. TCRdb independently ran MiXCR on the multiplex PCR reads; one entry per CDR3 protein. In the table there are under 650,000 distinct CDR3 sequences, around 15% of which are singletons. The CDR3 spans 14 residues. The germline gives CDR1 GTSNPN, CDR2 SVGIG (reference sequence). The junction had 5 bases not matched to a gene; V was cut back by 3 bases and J by 7 bases. This clonotype was found many times.

V gene TRBV30 combines with J gene TRBJ2-1; 11 positions agree with TRBD2. This TCR came from a woman aged 25 to 39 with Graves' hyperthyroidism. The sample taken for sequencing was blood. The CDR3 reads CAWRIAGGPNEQFF. The CDR3 DNA is TGTGCCTGGAGGATAGCGGGAGGGCCGAATGAGCAGTTCTTC.